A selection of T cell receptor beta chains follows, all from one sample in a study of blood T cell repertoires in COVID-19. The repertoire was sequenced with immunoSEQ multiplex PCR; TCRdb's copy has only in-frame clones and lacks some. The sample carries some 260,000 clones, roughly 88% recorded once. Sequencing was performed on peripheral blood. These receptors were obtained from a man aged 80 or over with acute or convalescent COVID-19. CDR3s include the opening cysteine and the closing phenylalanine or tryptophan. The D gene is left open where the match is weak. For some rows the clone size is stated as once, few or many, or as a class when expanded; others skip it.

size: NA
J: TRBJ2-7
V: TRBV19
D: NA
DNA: TGTGCCAGTAGTGACCCTTCCGGGAGTGGGTACGAGCAGTACTTC
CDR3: CASSDPSGSGYEQYF

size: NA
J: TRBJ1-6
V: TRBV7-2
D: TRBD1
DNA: TGTGCCAGCAGATCCCAAGGGGGCTTATCACCCCTCCACTTT
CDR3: CASRSQGGLSPLHF

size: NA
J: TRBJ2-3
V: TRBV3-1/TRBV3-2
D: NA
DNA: TGTGCCAGCAGCCTCCAGGCTAACACAGATACGCAGTATTTT
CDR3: CASSLQANTDTQYF

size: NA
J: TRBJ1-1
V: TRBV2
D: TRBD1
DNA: TGTGCCAGCAGTGAGACAGGGCCGAACACTGAAGCTTTCTTT
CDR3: CASSETGPNTEAFF

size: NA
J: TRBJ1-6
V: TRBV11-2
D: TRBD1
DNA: TGTGCCAGCAGCTTTAACAGGGGCTATAATTCACCCCTCCACTTT
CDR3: CASSFNRGYNSPLHF

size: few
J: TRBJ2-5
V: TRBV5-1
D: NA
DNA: TGCGCCAGCAGCTCCCTGGAGGGGGCTCGCCAGTACTTC
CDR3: CASSSLEGARQYF

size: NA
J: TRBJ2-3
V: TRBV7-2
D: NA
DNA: TGTGCCAGCAGCTGGGTGGCACTAGAGGTAGATACGCAGTATTTT
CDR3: CASSWVALEVDTQYF

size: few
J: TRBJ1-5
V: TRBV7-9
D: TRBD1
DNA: TGTGCCAGCAGCTTCGGACAGGGACATCAGCCCCAGCATTTT
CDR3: CASSFGQGHQPQHF

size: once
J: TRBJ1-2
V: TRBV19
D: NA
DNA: TGTGCCAGTAGTACCGGGGGTAACTATGGCTACACCTTC
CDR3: CASSTGGNYGYTF

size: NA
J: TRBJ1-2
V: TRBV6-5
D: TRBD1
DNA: TGTGCCAGCAGTTCCAGGACAGGGATTAACTATGGCTACACCTTC
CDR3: CASSSRTGINYGYTF

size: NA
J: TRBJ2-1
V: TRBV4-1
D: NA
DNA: TGCGCCAGCAGCCAAGAAAGATGGGGAGTTGAAAGCAATGAGCAGTTCTTC
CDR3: CASSQERWGVESNEQFF

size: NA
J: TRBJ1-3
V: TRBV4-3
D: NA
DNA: TGCGCCAGCAGCCACGTCGGAAACACCATATATTTT
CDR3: CASSHVGNTIYF

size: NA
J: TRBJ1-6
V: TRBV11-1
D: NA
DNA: TGTGCCAGCAGCTTAAATTTCGGACTTTCGAATTCACCCCTCCACTTT
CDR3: CASSLNFGLSNSPLHF

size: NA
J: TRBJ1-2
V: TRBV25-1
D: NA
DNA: TGTGCCAGCAGTGAATCAGAGGTTCCATATGGCTACACCTTC
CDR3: CASSESEVPYGYTF

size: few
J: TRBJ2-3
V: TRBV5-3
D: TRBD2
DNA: TGTGCCAGAAGCTTGGTTAGGTGGGCTTTAGCGGGTACGCAGTATTTT
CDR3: CARSLVRWALAGTQYF

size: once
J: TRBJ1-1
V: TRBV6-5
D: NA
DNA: TGTGCCAGCAGTTACTCAATGGGGAGAGCTGAAGCTTTCTTT
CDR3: CASSYSMGRAEAFF

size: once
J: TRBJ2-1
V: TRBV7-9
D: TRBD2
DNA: TGTGCCAGCAGCAATAGCGGGAGGGCATACAATGAGCAGTTCTTC
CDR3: CASSNSGRAYNEQFF

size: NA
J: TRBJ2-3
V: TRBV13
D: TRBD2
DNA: TGTGCCAGCAGCTTCCCGTTTAGCGGGACAAGCACAGATACGCAGTATTTT
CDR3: CASSFPFSGTSTDTQYF

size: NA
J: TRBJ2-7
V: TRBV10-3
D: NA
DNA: TGTGCCATCAGGACTAACTACGAGCAGTACTTC
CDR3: CAIRTNYEQYF

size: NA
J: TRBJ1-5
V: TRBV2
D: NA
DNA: TGTGCCAGCAGTGCAGATAATCAGCCCCAGCATTTT
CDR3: CASSADNQPQHF